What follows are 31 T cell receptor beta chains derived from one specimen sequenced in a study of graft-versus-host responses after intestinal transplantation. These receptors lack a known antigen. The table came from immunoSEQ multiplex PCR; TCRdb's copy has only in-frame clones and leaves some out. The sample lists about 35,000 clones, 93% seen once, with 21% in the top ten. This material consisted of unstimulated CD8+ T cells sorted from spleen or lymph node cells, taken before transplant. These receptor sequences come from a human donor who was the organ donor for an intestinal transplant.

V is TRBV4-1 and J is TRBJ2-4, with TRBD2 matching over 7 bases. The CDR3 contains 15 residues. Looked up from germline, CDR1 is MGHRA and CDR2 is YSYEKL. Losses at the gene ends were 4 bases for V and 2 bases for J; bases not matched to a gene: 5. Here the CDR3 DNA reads TGCGCCAGCAGCCCCGAGACTAGCTCCAAAAACATTCAGTACTTC. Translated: CASSPETSSKNIQYF.

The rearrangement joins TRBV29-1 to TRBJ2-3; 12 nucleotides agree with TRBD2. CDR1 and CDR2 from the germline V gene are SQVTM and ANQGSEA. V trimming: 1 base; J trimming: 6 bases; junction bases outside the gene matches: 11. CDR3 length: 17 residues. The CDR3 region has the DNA TGCAGCGTTGAAGCTTTCGTGACTAGCGGGAGTTCCGATACGCAGTATTTT. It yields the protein CSVEAFVTSGSSDTQYF.

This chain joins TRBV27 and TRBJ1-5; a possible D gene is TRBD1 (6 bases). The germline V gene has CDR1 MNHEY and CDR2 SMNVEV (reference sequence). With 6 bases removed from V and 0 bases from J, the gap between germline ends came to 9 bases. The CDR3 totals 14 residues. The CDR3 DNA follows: TGTGCCAGCAGGGACAGCTATAGCAATCAGCCCCAGCATTTT. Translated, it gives CASRDSYSNQPQHF.

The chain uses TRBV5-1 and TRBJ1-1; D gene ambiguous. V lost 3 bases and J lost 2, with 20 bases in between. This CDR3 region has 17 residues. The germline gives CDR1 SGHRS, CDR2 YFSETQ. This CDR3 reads CASSSSHNTLGNTEAFF. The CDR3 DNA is TGCGCCAGCAGCTCTTCCCACAACACGTTGGGAAACACTGAAGCTTTCTTT. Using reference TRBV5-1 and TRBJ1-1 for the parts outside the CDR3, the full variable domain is KAGVTQTPRYLIKTRGQQVTLSCSPISGHRSVSWYQQTPGQGLQFLFEYFSETQRNKGNFPGRFSGRQFSNSRSEMNVSTLELGDSALYLCASSSSHNTLGNTEAFFGQGTRLTVV.

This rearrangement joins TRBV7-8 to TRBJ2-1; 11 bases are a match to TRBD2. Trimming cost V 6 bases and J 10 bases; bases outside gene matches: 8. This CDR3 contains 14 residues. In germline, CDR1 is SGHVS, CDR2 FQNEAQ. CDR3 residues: CASSGTSGSREQFF. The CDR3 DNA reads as TGTGCCAGCAGTGGTACTAGCGGGAGCCGGGAGCAGTTCTTC.

The CDR3 protein is CASSPTGSYYTYEQYF. CDR3 DNA: TGTGCCAGCAGTCCGACAGGGAGCTATTACACCTACGAGCAGTACTTC. J is TRBJ2-7 and V is TRBV28; 7 positions match TRBD1. Germline values: CDR1 MDHEN, CDR2 SYDVKM. The CDR3 runs to 16 residues. The V gene end was trimmed by 5 bases and the J gene end by 2 bases; junction bases not matched to a gene: 12.

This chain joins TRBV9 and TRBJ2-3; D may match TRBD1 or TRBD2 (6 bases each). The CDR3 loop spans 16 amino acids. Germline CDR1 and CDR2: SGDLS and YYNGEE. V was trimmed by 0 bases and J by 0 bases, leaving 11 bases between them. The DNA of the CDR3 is TGTGCCAGCAGCGTAGAGGGGGGATCTAGCACAGATACGCAGTATTTT. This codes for CASSVEGGSSTDTQYF.

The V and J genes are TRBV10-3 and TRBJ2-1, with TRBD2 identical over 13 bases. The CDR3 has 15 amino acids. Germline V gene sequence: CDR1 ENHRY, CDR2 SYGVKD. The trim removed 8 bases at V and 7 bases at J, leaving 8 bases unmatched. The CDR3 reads CAILRLAGGQNEQFF. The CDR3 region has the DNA TGTGCCATCCTCAGACTAGCGGGAGGCCAAAATGAGCAGTTCTTC.

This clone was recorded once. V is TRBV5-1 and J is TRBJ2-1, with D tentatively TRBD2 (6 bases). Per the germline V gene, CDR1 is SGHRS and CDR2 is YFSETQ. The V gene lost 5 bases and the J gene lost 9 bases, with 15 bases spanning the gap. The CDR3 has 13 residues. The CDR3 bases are TGCGCCAGCAGGGGCGGGACCGAGGGTGAGCAGTTCTTC. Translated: CASRGGTEGEQFF.

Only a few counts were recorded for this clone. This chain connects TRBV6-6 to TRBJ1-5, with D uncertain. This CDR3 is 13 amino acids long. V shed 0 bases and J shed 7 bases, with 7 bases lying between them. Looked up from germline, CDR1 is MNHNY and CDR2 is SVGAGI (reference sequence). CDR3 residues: CASSYSVRQPQHF. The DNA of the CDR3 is TGTGCCAGCAGTTACTCGGTTCGGCAGCCCCAGCATTTT.

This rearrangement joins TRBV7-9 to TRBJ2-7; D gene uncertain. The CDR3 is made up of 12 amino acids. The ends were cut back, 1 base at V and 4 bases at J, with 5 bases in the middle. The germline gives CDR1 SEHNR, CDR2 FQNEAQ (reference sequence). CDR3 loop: CASSLGDYEQYF. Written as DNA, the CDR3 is TGTGCCAGCAGCTTAGGGGATTACGAGCAGTACTTC.

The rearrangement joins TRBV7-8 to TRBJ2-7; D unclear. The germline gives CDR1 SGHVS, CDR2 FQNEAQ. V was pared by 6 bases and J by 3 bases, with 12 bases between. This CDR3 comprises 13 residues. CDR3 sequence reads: CASRKRTVYEQYF. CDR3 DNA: TGTGCCAGCAGGAAAAGGACGGTCTACGAGCAGTACTTC.

CDR3 bases: TGTGCCAGCAGCGTATTCCCAGGGGCTAATTCACCCCTCCACTTT. The encoded protein is CASSVFPGANSPLHF. V usage is TRBV9 and J usage is TRBJ1-6, with D maybe TRBD1 (6 bases). V was trimmed by 1 base and J by 6 bases, leaving 11 bases between them. The CDR3 totals 15 residues. Germline V gene data show CDR1 as SGDLS and CDR2 as YYNGEE. The whole variable domain, filled in from reference TRBV9 and TRBJ1-6, reads DSGVTQTPKHLITATGQRVTLRCSPRSGDLSVYWYQQSLDQGLQFLIQYYNGEERAKGNILERFSAQQFPDLHSELNLSSLELGDSALYFCASSVFPGANSPLHFGNGTRLTVT.

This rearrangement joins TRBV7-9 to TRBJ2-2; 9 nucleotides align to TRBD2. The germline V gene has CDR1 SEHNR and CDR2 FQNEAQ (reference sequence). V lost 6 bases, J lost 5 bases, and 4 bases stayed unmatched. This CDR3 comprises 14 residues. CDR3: CASSSLAGTGELFF. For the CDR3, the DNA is TGTGCCAGCAGTTCGCTAGCGGGAACCGGGGAGCTGTTTTTT.

In DNA, the CDR3 is TGTGCCAGTAGTGCGGGACTGGGCTCTGGGGCCAACGTCCTGACTTTC. Encoded protein: CASSAGLGSGANVLTF. The genes are TRBV19 and TRBJ2-6, with D possibly TRBD2 on 6 matching bases. The CDR3 is made up of 16 amino acids. The V and J ends lost 5 bases and 0 bases respectively, with 11 bases between them. Germline CDR1 and CDR2: LNHDA and SQIVND (reference sequence).

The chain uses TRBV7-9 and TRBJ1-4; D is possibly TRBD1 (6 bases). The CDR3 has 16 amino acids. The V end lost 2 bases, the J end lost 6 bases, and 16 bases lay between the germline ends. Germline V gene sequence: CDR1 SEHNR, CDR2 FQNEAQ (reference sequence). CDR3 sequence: CASSLRGSANHEKLFF. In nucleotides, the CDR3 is TGTGCCAGCAGCTTAAGGGGGAGCGCTAACCATGAAAAACTGTTTTTT.

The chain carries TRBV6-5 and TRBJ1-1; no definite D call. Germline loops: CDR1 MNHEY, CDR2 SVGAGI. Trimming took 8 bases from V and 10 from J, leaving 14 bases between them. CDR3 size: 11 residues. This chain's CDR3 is CASGWLEVAFF. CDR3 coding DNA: TGTGCCAGCGGATGGTTAGAAGTAGCTTTCTTT.

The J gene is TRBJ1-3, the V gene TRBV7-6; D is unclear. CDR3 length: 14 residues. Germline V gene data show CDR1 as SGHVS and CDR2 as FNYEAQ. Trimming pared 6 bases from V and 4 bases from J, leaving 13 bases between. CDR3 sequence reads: CASRSLGFGNTIYF. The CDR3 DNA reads TGTGCCAGCAGGAGCCTCGGGTTCGGAAACACCATATATTTT.

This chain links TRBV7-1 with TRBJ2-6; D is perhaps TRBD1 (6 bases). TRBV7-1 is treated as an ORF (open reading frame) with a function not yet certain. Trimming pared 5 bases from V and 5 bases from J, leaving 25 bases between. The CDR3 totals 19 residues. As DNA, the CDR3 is TGTGCCAGCAGCATGGTTAGTCACGAGGGACAAAGTCGGGCCAACGTCCTGACTTTC. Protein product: CASSMVSHEGQSRANVLTF.

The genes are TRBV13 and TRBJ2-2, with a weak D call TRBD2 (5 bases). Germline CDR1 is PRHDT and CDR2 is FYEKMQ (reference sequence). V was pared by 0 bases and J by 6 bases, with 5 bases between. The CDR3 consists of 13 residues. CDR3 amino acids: CASSLGLAGELFF. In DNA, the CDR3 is TGTGCCAGCAGCTTAGGACTAGCCGGGGAGCTGTTTTTT.

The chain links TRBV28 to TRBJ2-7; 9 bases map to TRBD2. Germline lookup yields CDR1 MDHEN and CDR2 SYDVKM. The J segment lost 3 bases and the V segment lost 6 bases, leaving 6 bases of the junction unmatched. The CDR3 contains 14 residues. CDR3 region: CASSLRLADYEQYF. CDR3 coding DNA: TGTGCCAGCAGCCTCAGACTAGCGGACTACGAGCAGTACTTC.

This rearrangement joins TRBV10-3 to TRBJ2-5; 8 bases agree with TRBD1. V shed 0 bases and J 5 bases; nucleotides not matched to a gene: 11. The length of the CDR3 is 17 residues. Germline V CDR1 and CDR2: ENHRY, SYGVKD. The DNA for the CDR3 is TGTGCCATCAGTGAGTCGGCCGCGGGAACAGGGGGGGAGACCCAGTACTTC. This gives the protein CAISESAAGTGGETQYF.

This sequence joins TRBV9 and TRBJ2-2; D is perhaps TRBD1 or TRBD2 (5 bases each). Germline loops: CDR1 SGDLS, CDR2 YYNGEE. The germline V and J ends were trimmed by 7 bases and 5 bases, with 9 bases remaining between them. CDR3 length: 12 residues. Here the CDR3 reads CASQGRTGELFF. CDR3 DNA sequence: TGTGCCAGCCAGGGACGGACCGGGGAGCTGTTTTTT.

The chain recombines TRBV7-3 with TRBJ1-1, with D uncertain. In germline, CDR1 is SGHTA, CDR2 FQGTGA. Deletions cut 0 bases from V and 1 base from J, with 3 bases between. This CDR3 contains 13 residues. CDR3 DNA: TGTGCCAGCAGCTTAACTCAGAACACTGAAGCTTTCTTT. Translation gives CASSLTQNTEAFF.

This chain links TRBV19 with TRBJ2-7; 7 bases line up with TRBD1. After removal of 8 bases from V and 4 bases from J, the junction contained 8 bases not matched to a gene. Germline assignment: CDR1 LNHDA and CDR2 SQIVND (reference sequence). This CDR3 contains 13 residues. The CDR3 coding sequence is TGTGCCAGTGCGCCGGGACAGCCTTACGAGCAGTACTTC. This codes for CASAPGQPYEQYF.

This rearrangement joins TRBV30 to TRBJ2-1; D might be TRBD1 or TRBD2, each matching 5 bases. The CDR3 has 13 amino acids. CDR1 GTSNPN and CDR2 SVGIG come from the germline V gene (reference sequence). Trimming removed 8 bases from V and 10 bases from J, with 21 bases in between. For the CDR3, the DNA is TGTGCCGGGGACGGACTCACCATAGGAGAGCAGTTCTTC. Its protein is CAGDGLTIGEQFF.

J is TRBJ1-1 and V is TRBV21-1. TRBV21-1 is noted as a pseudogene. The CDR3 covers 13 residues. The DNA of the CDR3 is TGTGCCAGCAGCAAATGGGGGCGGGGTCGAGTTTTCTTT. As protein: CASSKWGRGRVFF.

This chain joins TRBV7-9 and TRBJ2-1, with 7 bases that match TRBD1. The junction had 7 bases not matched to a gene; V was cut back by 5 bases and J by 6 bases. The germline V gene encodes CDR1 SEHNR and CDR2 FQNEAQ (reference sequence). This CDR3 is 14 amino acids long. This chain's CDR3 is CASSPTGAINEQFF. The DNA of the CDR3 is TGTGCCAGCAGCCCAACAGGGGCGATCAATGAGCAGTTCTTC.

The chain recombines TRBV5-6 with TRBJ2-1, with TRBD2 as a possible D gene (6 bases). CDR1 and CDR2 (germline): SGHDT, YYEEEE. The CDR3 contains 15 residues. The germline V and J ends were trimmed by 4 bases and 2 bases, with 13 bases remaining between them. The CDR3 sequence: CASSLPTSAYNEQFF. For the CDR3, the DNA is TGTGCCAGCAGCCTACCGACTAGTGCCTACAATGAGCAGTTCTTC.

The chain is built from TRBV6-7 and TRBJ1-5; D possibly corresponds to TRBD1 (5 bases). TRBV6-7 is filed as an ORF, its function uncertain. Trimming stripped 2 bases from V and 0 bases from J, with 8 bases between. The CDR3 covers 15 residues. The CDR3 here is CASSYGRDSNQPQHF. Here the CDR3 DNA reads TGTGCCAGCAGTTACGGCAGGGATAGCAATCAGCCCCAGCATTTT.

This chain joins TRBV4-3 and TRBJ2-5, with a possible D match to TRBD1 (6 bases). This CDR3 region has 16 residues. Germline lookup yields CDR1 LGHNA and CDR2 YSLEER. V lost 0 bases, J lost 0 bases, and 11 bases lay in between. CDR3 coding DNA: TGCGCCAGCAGCCAAGAGGGGGCCCCGTACCAAGAGACCCAGTACTTC. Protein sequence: CASSQEGAPYQETQYF.